Given below is one TCR beta chain in context. Its cognate antigen has yet to be identified. No base quality information exists; no much larger clone differs at one position. The data derive from a study of blood T cell repertoires in COVID-19 (dated by TCRdb to about 2020). For context, the study as a whole: Samples covering the acute and convalescent phases of COVID-19 were provided by collaborators in the United States, Italy and Spain. Samples were obtained from the ongoing ImmuneRACE study (first 160 participants) and from 1,254 subjects provided by 6 global collaborators. Deeply sampled blood TCRbeta repertoires from subjects exposed to, actively infected with, or recovered from COVID-19 were included in the dataset. A de-identified subject ID, COVID-19 status, age in years and sex were almost always included in the sample metadata. The prospective study material was composed of cDNA or gDNA derived from T cells, B-cell-depleted T cells, or PBMCs. Where available, HLA class I and class II types were taken from metadata supplied by the sample provider and were not determined by assay-based typing. The repertoires were made available in a free public database intended to serve as a resource for research on the immune response to SARS-CoV-2. What the study reported, not specific to this receptor: How much clinical and demographic metadata was included differed by source and by participant, and the metadata was provided uncurated.

Whole blood was collected in K2EDTA tubes by collaborating institutions according to the institutions' own protocols. For TCRbeta analysis, collaborators shipped samples as frozen whole blood, isolated PBMCs, or DNA extracted from either of those sample types. Its CDR3 holds 13 amino acids, cysteine through phenylalanine. Just the 39-base CDR3 DNA is kept, in frame starting at base 1. For CDR1 and CDR2, the germline V gene (reference sequence) lists LNHNV and YYDKDF. Compared with germline, V lacks 6 bases and J lacks 7 bases; bases without a gene match: 5. TCRbeta CDR3 regions were amplified from genomic DNA using the immunoSEQ Assay, a bias-controlled multiplex PCR. The published analysis was carried out like this. The number of nucleated cells in each sample was estimated from the amplification of reference gene primers within the assay. Sequence reads were collapsed and filtered to measure the absolute abundance of every unique TCRbeta CDR3 rearrangement. For each sample, productive Simpson clonality was calculated by taking the square root of Simpson's diversity index across productive rearrangements. TCRdb stores this immuneACCESS table with in-frame sequences only. Part of the clones is absent; in the studies checked, under half of the shortfall reflects unresolved V genes, and no reason is known for the rest. The V and J calls and the clone size are those of that table, but D and trimming were determined from the DNA. The sample table shows some 100,000 clones, and over 85% are seen once. More than 5.5% of the sample is taken by the ten largest.

The material sequenced was peripheral blood. The source is a man between 65 and 80 years old with acute or convalescent COVID-19. Recombination linked TRBV15 to TRBJ1-2; 10 junctional bases match TRBD1. The CDR3 region reads CATRDRGKGGYTF. In nucleotides, the sequence is TGTGCCACCAGGGACAGGGGGAAGGGTGGCTACACCTTC.